This note documents a single T cell receptor (beta chain) sequence. No antigen is known for it. One junction end disagrees with the germline gene, perhaps due to a read error. The data are from a study of tumor-infiltrating lymphocytes in primary liver carcinoma. Across the study: The neoplasms were of stage T1-T3 N0M0, with dimensions of about 4 to 11 cm across. Sequenced samples came back with roughly 3.5 to 7.5 million productive TCRbeta reads, and the counts looked alike across tissue types. Study-level points and caveats: In the absence of sorting, bulk samples left CD4+ and CD8+ repertoires uncompared. Blood fell significantly below tumors in its top-250-clone fraction (p = 0.039).

Out of unsorted whole blood came the blood RNA, and germline DNA was extracted as well. This CDR3 is 13 amino acids long. The germline gives CDR1 MNHEY, CDR2 SVGEGT. Synthesis of TCR beta cDNA was carried out from around 540 ng total RNA with a constant-region primer. Each TCR beta library was derived from three nested multiplex PCR rounds that employed slightly modified ARM-PCR. A C-beta reverse primer and TRBV1-TRBV30 forward primers served in each of the first two PCR rounds, at ten to eleven cycles apiece. TCRdb re-derived calls from the multiplex PCR reads in MiXCR, one entry per CDR3 protein. Of fewer than 400,000 distinct CDR3 sequences in the sample, approximately 60% are singletons; the top ten hold 9% to 10%.

The source is a middle-aged man with primary liver carcinoma and hepatitis B virus infection. The chain combines TRBV6-2 or TRBV6-3 with TRBJ1-5; a weak D match, TRBD1 (6 bases). Sequencing was performed on peripheral blood. Here the CDR3 reads CASSPRDNQPHHF. The CDR3 DNA reads TGTGCCAGCAGCCCCAGGGACAATCAGCCCCACCATTTT.